This TCR beta chain emerged from a study of blood T cell repertoires in COVID-19. Study-level information: Sources were T cells, B-cell-depleted T cells, or PBMCs; the material itself was cDNA or gDNA.

This clone came up once. The protocol was immunoSEQ multiplex PCR, while the TCRdb copy is restricted to in-frame clones and leaves out a portion. The sample yields 25,000 to 35,000 clones, under 90% seen once. The CDR3 runs 14 residues. Germline values: CDR1 MNHEY, CDR2 SVGAGI. V dropped 0 bases and J dropped 3 bases, with 8 bases sitting between them. The receptor was isolated from a man between 65 and 85 years old with active COVID-19. This chain connects TRBV6-5 to TRBJ1-2; D perhaps matches TRBD1 (5 bases). Sequencing input: peripheral blood. CDR3 sequence: CASSYSGEDYGYTF. The CDR3 DNA sequence: TGTGCCAGCAGTTACTCAGGGGAAGACTATGGCTACACCTTC.